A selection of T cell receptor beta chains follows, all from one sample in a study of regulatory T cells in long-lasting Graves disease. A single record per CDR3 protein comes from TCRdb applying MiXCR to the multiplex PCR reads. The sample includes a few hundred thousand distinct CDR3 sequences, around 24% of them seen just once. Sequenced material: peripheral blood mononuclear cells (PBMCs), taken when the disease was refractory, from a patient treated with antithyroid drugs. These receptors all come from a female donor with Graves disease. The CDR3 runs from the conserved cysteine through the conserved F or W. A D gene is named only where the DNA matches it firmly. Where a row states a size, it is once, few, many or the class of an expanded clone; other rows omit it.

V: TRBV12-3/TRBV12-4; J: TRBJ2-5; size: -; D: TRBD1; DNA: TGTGCCAGCAACGACAGGGGGGGTGAGACCCAGTACTTC; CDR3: CASNDRGGETQYF
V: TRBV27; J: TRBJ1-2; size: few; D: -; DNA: TGTGCCGGACGGACAGCCCTCAACTATGGCTACACCTTC; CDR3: CAGRTALNYGYTF
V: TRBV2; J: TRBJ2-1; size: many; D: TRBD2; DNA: TGTGCCAGCGGGGGGACTAGCGGGAGTGAGAATGAGCAGTTCTTC; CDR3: CASGGTSGSENEQFF
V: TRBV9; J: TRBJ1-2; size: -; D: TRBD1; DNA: TGTGCCAGCAGGAGGGGGACAGACATATTCGGCTACACCTTC; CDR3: CASRRGTDIFGYTF
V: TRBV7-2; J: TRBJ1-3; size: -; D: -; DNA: TGTGCCAGCAGCTTAGGAGGGGGTTCTGGAAACACCATATATTTT; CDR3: CASSLGGGSGNTIYF
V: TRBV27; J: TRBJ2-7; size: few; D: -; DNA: TGTGCCAGCAGTTTAAACCCAGGCCCGGGTCCCTACGAGCAGTACTTC; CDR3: CASSLNPGPGPYEQYF
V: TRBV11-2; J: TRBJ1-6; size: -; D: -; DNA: TGTGCCAGCAGCCAAGGACAGCCGAGTAATTCACCCCTCCACTTT; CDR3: CASSQGQPSNSPLHF
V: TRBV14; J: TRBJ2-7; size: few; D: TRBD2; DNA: TGTGCCAGCAGCCAAGCGGGACTAGTCGGAACCTACGAGCAGTACTTC; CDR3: CASSQAGLVGTYEQYF
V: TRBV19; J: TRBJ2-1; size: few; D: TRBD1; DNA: TGTGCCAGTAGTATCCGGGACAGGGCTATAAATGAGCAGTTCTTC; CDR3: CASSIRDRAINEQFF
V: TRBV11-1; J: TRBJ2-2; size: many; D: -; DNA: TGTGCCAGCAGCTTAGCGACAGGCACCGGGGAGCTGTTTTTT; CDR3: CASSLATGTGELFF
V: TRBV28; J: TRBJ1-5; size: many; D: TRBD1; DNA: TGTGCCAGCAGGGCGGGACAGGGTCTAAGCAATCAGCCCCAGCATTTT; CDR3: CASRAGQGLSNQPQHF
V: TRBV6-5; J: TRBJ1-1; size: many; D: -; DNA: TGTGCCAGCAGTTACCGCCTTCACACTGAAGCTTTCTTT; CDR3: CASSYRLHTEAFF
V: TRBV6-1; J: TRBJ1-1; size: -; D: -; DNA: TGTGCCAGCAGCCAATCCCCCTTGAGGGTAGATACGAGGACTGAAGCTTTCTTT; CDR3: CASSQSPLRVDTRTEAFF
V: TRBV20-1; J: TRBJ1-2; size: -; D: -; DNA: TGCAGTGCTAGAGCGGACCCGGACGGGGGCCCTGGCTACACCTTC; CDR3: CSARADPDGGPGYTF
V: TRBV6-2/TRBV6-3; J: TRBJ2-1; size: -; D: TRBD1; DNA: TGTGCCAGCAGCCCGGGACAGGGGTACGATGAGCAGTTCTTC; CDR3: CASSPGQGYDEQFF
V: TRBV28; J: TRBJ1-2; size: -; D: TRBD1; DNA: TGTGCCAGCAGCTACCGGGACAGGGGGCGCGGTGGCTACACCTTC; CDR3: CASSYRDRGRGGYTF
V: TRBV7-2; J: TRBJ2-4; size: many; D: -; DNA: TGTGCCAGCAGTTCGGGTCGGGGCCGAGAAAACATTCAGTACTTC; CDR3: CASSSGRGRENIQYF
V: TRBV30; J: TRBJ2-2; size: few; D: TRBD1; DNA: TGTGCCTGGAGTGGCCTGGGGGACAGGCCCACCGGGGAGCTGTTTTTT; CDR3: CAWSGLGDRPTGELFF